The 8 T cell receptor beta chains below come from one sample, sequenced in a study of blood T cell repertoires in COVID-19. Some clones are missing from TCRdb's copy, which holds only in-frame ones; the method was immunoSEQ multiplex PCR. The repertoire holds around 150,000 clones, with approximately 80% as singletons. The specimen was peripheral blood. These receptors were obtained from a woman over 75 with acute or convalescent COVID-19.

This rearrangement joins TRBV11-2 to TRBJ2-2; possibly TRBD1 for D (5 bases). This CDR3 region has 16 residues. The V end lost 5 bases, the J end lost 0 bases, and 13 bases lay between the germline ends. The V gene's germline CDR1 is SGHAT and CDR2 FQNNGV. The CDR3 bases are TGTGCCAGCAGCATAAGGGCAGGGACGAACACCGGGGAGCTGTTTTTT. Translation gives CASSIRAGTNTGELFF.

The gene calls are TRBV19 and TRBJ2-3; the match to TRBD2 covers 15 bases. Germline CDR1 and CDR2: LNHDA and SQIVND (reference sequence). This CDR3 has 17 amino acids. The junction had 8 bases not matched to a gene; V was cut back by 5 bases and J by 5 bases. The CDR3 DNA reads TGTGCCAGTAGTCCGGGGACTAGCGGGGGGCATATAGATACGCAGTATTTT. It yields the protein CASSPGTSGGHIDTQYF.

This clone appeared a single time. This chain uses TRBV7-2 with TRBJ2-5, with 7 bases identical to TRBD2. Germline values: CDR1 SGHTA, CDR2 FQGNSA. The V and J ends lost 1 base and 5 bases, in that order; junction bases with no gene match: 4. The CDR3 loop spans 14 amino acids. The CDR3 coding sequence is TGTGCCAGCAGCTTAGGGGTTAGCGGGGAGACCCAGTACTTC. Protein sequence: CASSLGVSGETQYF.

This clone was observed a few times. V is TRBV30 and J is TRBJ1-2; a weak D match, TRBD1 (5 bases). CDR1 and CDR2 (germline): GTSNPN, SVGIG (reference sequence). With 1 base removed from V and 3 bases from J, the gap between germline ends came to 21 bases. The CDR3 totals 17 residues. The CDR3 region is CAWSAGPMSGGYYGYTF. CDR3 nucleotides: TGTGCCTGGAGTGCGGGACCCATGAGCGGGGGTTACTATGGCTACACCTTC.

This clone appeared a few times. The chain links TRBV19 to TRBJ1-2; D is uncertain. The CDR3 is 15 amino acids. V was cut by 2 bases and J by 3 bases, with 13 bases left in between. Germline CDR1 LNHDA, CDR2 SQIVND (reference sequence). Here the CDR3 reads CASSIQTTPYYGYTF. The DNA for the CDR3 is TGTGCCAGTAGTATACAGACAACTCCCTACTATGGCTACACCTTC.

The V gene is TRBV3-1 (or the pseudogene TRBV3-2), the J gene TRBJ2-1, with a possible D match to TRBD1 (6 bases). CDR1 is LGHDT and CDR2 is YNNKEL in the germline V gene (reference sequence). The CDR3 contains 14 residues. Trimming removed 4 bases at V and 8 bases at J, with 15 bases between. The CDR3 region is CASSLGARSDEQFF. The CDR3 nucleotides are TGTGCCAGCAGCCTGGGGGCTAGAAGCGATGAGCAGTTCTTC.

The chain is built from TRBV7-2 and TRBJ2-3; tentatively, D is TRBD1 (5 bases). The CDR3 loop spans 15 amino acids. Trimming took 5 bases from V and 2 from J, leaving 14 bases between them. Germline CDR1 SGHTA, CDR2 FQGNSA. The CDR3 reads CASSRGRATTDTQYF. For the CDR3, the DNA is TGTGCCAGCAGCAGGGGTAGGGCCACCACAGATACGCAGTATTTT.

This chain links TRBV5-1 with TRBJ2-7; a weak D match, TRBD1 (5 bases). Germline V gives CDR1 SGHRS, CDR2 YFSETQ. The V and J ends lost 3 bases and 0 bases respectively, with 13 bases between them. The length of the CDR3 is 15 residues. This CDR3 is CASSSQQDSSYEQYF. The CDR3 region has the DNA TGCGCCAGCAGCTCTCAACAGGATAGCTCCTACGAGCAGTACTTC.